These T cell receptor beta chains were read from a single sample in a study of tumor-infiltrating lymphocytes in localized non-small cell lung cancer. TCRdb keeps only in-frame clones here, not all; method: immunoSEQ multiplex PCR. The table has about 25,000 clones, 69% seen once. The sample comprised lung tumor tissue. The receptors originated from a human donor with non-small cell lung cancer. The CDR3 runs from the conserved cysteine through the conserved F or W. Each record gives: clone size, CDR3 length, D gene, V gene, J gene, CDR3 protein, CDR3 DNA. A D gene is named only where the DNA matches it firmly. Rows may omit the clone size; those that give it use once, few, many or a size class.

.	14	.	TRBV11-3	TRBJ2-1	CASSSLSGYNEQFF	TGTGCCAGCAGCTCGCTGAGCGGATACAATGAGCAGTTCTTC
once	17	.	TRBV7-2	TRBJ1-3	CASSLRGEAISGNTIYF	TGTGCCAGCAGCTTAAGAGGGGAGGCAATCTCTGGAAACACCATATATTTT
.	15	.	TRBV7-9	TRBJ1-2	CASSLLSVGGPGYTF	TGTGCCAGCAGCTTACTCTCTGTGGGAGGGCCTGGCTACACCTTC
.	12	.	TRBV7-3	TRBJ2-3	CASSPDRDTQYF	TGTGCCAGCAGCCCCGACAGAGATACGCAGTATTTT
.	17	TRBD1	TRBV5-4	TRBJ2-6	CASSLMAGGFGANVLTF	TGTGCCAGCAGCTTGATGGCAGGGGGTTTTGGGGCCAACGTCCTGACTTTC
.	17	.	TRBV7-8	TRBJ2-1	CASSSAREVLSYNEQFF	TGTGCCAGCAGCTCCGCAAGAGAGGTACTCTCCTACAATGAGCAGTTCTTC
few	13	.	TRBV5-6	TRBJ1-5	CASSFGSNQPQHF	TGTGCCAGCAGCTTTGGTAGCAATCAGCCCCAGCATTTT
few	15	.	TRBV5-1	TRBJ2-2	CASRPTGTNTGELFF	TGCGCCAGCAGACCGACAGGAACGAACACCGGGGAGCTGTTTTTT
.	14	TRBD2	TRBV5-4	TRBJ2-3	CASSLRLAADTQYF	TGTGCCAGCAGCTTGAGACTAGCCGCAGATACGCAGTATTTT
once	13	.	TRBV2	TRBJ2-5	CASSAGPSMTQYF	TGTGCCAGCAGCGCAGGCCCATCGATGACCCAGTACTTC
.	14	TRBD2	TRBV19	TRBJ2-7	CASSVVAGAYEQYF	TGTGCCAGTAGTGTGGTAGCGGGAGCGTACGAGCAGTACTTC
.	13	.	TRBV11-2	TRBJ1-1	CASSFGGHTEAFF	TGTGCCAGCAGCTTCGGGGGACATACTGAAGCTTTCTTT
.	16	TRBD2	TRBV7-2	TRBJ2-7	CASSKWTSGISYEQYF	TGTGCCAGCAGCAAGTGGACTAGCGGGATCTCCTACGAGCAGTACTTC
.	15	TRBD1	TRBV30	TRBJ1-1	CAWSRGGLRDTEAFF	TGTGCCTGGAGTAGAGGGGGCTTAAGGGACACTGAAGCTTTCTTT
.	15	TRBD1	TRBV30	TRBJ2-7	CAWAPPGTVTMEQYF	TGTGCCTGGGCTCCTCCCGGGACAGTGACCATGGAGCAGTACTTC
once	17	.	TRBV25-1	TRBJ2-7	CASSDFSLVGGTYEQYF	TGTGCCAGCAGTGATTTTTCCCTGGTCGGAGGGACCTACGAGCAGTACTTC
.	14	.	TRBV18	TRBJ1-4	CASSRSATNEKLFF	TGTGCCAGCTCACGATCAGCAACTAATGAAAAACTGTTTTTT
.	15	TRBD1	TRBV29-1	TRBJ1-4	CSVGTGRLLDEKLFF	TGCAGCGTGGGGACAGGGCGGCTATTGGATGAAAAACTGTTTTTT
.	16	TRBD2	TRBV11-2	TRBJ2-1	CASSSRGLAGGHEQFF	TGTGCCAGCAGCTCCCGGGGACTAGCGGGAGGACATGAGCAGTTCTTC
.	17	.	TRBV29-1	TRBJ1-2	CSVGRQDWDEANYGYTF	TGCAGCGTTGGCAGACAGGACTGGGACGAAGCTAACTATGGCTACACCTTC
once	18	TRBD2	TRBV13	TRBJ2-5	CASSDRLAGEIVGETQYF	TGTGCCAGCAGCGACCGACTAGCGGGAGAGATTGTAGGGGAGACCCAGTACTTC
.	16	.	TRBV4-3	TRBJ1-2	CASSHGVVIGEGGYTF	TGCGCCAGCAGCCATGGTGTGGTAATAGGGGAGGGTGGCTACACCTTC
few	15	.	TRBV19	TRBJ2-2	CASSIARGRAGELFF	TGTGCCAGTAGTATCGCCCGGGGGCGGGCCGGGGAGCTGTTTTTT
.	14	.	TRBV19	TRBJ2-2	CASTPGSHTGELFF	TGTGCCAGTACGCCGGGGTCTCACACCGGGGAGCTGTTTTTT
.	18	.	TRBV18	TRBJ2-3	CASSQPNPRGGGTDTQYF	TGTGCCAGCTCACAACCGAATCCCAGGGGAGGGGGCACAGATACGCAGTATTTT
.	14	.	TRBV7-2	TRBJ1-3	CASSLSGVGNTIYF	TGTGCCAGCAGCTTATCAGGGGTAGGAAACACCATATATTTT
.	17	TRBD2	TRBV9	TRBJ2-2	CASSVEVVAGGTGELFF	TGTGCCAGCAGCGTAGAGGTGGTAGCGGGTGGTACCGGGGAGCTGTTTTTT
.	14	TRBD1	TRBV6-1	TRBJ2-7	CASSMTGGVYEQYF	TGTGCCAGCAGCATGACAGGGGGGGTTTACGAGCAGTACTTC
.	13	.	TRBV6-4	TRBJ2-2	CASSALVTGELFF	TGTGCCAGCAGTGCCCTCGTTACCGGGGAGCTGTTTTTT
.	14	.	TRBV27	TRBJ1-1	CASRKGREDTEAFF	TGTGCCAGCAGGAAGGGGCGGGAGGACACTGAAGCTTTCTTT
.	15	.	TRBV7-9	TRBJ1-1	CASSRLARGNTEAFF	TGTGCCAGCAGCCGGTTGGCCAGGGGGAACACTGAAGCTTTCTTT
few	14	.	TRBV5-4	TRBJ2-7	CASSPGLKSYEQYF	TGTGCCAGCAGCCCGGGACTCAAATCCTACGAGCAGTACTTC
.	14	TRBD1	TRBV5-1	TRBJ1-5	CASSPGQGNQPQHF	TGCGCCAGCAGCCCTGGACAGGGAAATCAGCCCCAGCATTTT
.	15	TRBD2	TRBV11-2	TRBJ2-1	CASSQLAGTYNEQFF	TGTGCCAGCAGCCAGCTAGCGGGAACCTACAATGAGCAGTTCTTC
.	14	.	TRBV5-6	TRBJ1-2	CASSSGLIPGGYTF	TGTGCCAGCAGCTCAGGTCTAATCCCGGGGGGCTACACCTTC
few	13	TRBD1	TRBV27	TRBJ1-1	CASSWTGDTEAFF	TGTGCCAGCAGTTGGACAGGGGACACTGAAGCTTTCTTT
few	16	TRBD2	TRBV28	TRBJ2-3	CASSHWTSEDADTQYF	TGTGCCAGCAGTCATTGGACTAGCGAGGATGCAGATACGCAGTATTTT